The TCR beta chain under discussion was sequenced for a study of cytotoxic CD8 clonotypes in ibrutinib-treated CLL. Overall study: Researchers reported over nine relapsed/refractory and roughly 14 treatment-naive patients, 17 to 18 of them IGHV unmutated. Median treatment time before response sampling was 12 months, range 6 to 36. Study findings and constraints: The study found clonality rose at ibrutinib response, then fell toward baseline at progression. The public clonotypes identified were infrequent and showed contraction or stability on treatment.

Germline V CDR1 and CDR2: MGHRA, YSYEKL. V gave up 1 base and J gave up 4 bases; unmatched junction bases: 5. The CDR3 totals 16 residues. In regard to this clone: No antigen is known for it.

Assay: immunoSEQ multiplex PCR; the TCRdb copy retains only in-frame clones and omits some. The sample lists 73,000 or so clones; 68% were seen once. The TCR originated in a human donor with chronic lymphocytic leukemia. J is TRBJ2-1 and V is TRBV4-1, with TRBD2 identical over 9 bases. Sequences were derived from PBMCs, sampled after 12 months of ibrutinib treatment. The CDR3 reads CASSQAPAGGYNEQFF. Written as DNA, the CDR3 is TGCGCCAGCAGCCAAGCGCCAGCGGGGGGATACAATGAGCAGTTCTTC.